This T cell receptor (beta chain) was sequenced during a study of T cells in Graves' hyperthyroidism and ophthalmopathy. Study results and caveats: Blood also held most thyroid clonotypes expanded beyond 0.001. Separating ophthalmopathy from stable hyperthyroidism was achieved by a 13 V-J model.

From RNA transcripts, TCR beta CDR3 regions were amplified. HTBI primers were employed in a first-round RT-PCR of the TCR CDR3. MiXCR was run by TCRdb on the multiplex PCR reads, yielding one entry per CDR3 protein. The sample lists 500,000 to 750,000 distinct CDR3 sequences, roughly 14% seen once, with approximately 7% in the top ten. Germline V CDR1 and CDR2: SSHAT, FNYEAQ (reference sequence). This CDR3 has 14 amino acids. The table lists this clonotype with a few counts. The target antigen is unknown. At one of its ends the junction is not consistent with the germline gene, which may arise from a read error.

V and J are TRBV7-7 and TRBJ2-3; D call uncertain. The source is a woman aged 25 to 39 with Graves' hyperthyroidism. Sequenced: blood. The CDR3 DNA is TGTGCTAGCAGCTCGACCCCTCGAGCCAGTACGCAGTATTTT. Translation: CASSSTPRASTQYF.